This T cell receptor beta chain was captured by sequencing in a study of human T cells and chemical hapten exposure. Study-wide findings and caveats: Significantly greater numbers of large CDR3 similarity clusters came from expanded TCRs than from controls. No shift was seen in TCRs above 1 in 1000 frequency with DPC sensitization.

Trimming took 1 base from V and 4 from J; bases not matched to a gene: 3. CDR3 length equals 14 residues. CDR1 GTSNPN and CDR2 SVGIG come from the germline V gene (reference sequence). This clonotype was seen ten or more times. Its antigen remains unidentified. TCRdb ran MiXCR on the RACE reads and lists one entry per CDR3 protein. The sample consists of about 52,000 distinct CDR3 sequences, about 10% of them appearing once. The sample's time point: patch test 3, about 24 weeks after DPC sensitization. Treatment specified: therapeutic diphenylcyclopropenone sensitization with weekly scalp DPC. People who gave samples had alopecia, were 18 to 70 years old, and were suitable for DPC.

Sequencing was performed on whole blood, taken in connection with sensitization to the hapten diphenylcyclopropenone (DPC). This chain connects TRBV30 to TRBJ1-4, with TRBD1 identical over 7 bases. This TCR was recovered from a woman aged 40-49 years with alopecia areata. Some clones in this sample may be carry-over from other donors' samples. The CDR3 here is CAWSAGTVNEKLFF. The CDR3 DNA is TGTGCCTGGAGTGCCGGGACAGTTAATGAAAAACTGTTTTTT.